The 2 T cell receptor beta chains below come from one sample, sequenced in a study of monozygotic twins with inflammatory bowel disease. TCRdb reprocessed the 5' RACE reads and keeps a single row for each CDR3 protein, giving no DNA. The sample data list about 450,000 distinct CDR3 sequences. Sequencing used blood. Receptor source: a human donor with ulcerative colitis or Crohn's disease, or a healthy co-twin of an affected twin (not recorded which).

The V and J genes are TRBV19 and TRBJ2-3; TCRdb outputs TRBD2, but without DNA this stays unchecked. Germline CDR1 and CDR2: LNHDA and SQIVND (reference sequence). The length of the CDR3 is 15 residues. This CDR3 is CASRWTSERTDTQYF.

The rearrangement links TRBV18 to TRBJ2-7; with no DNA, the TCRdb D assignment of TRBD2 cannot be verified. Per germline, CDR1 KGHSH and CDR2 LQKENI. The length of the CDR3 is 16 residues. The CDR3 sequence is CASSPGTSGRTQEQYF. The whole variable domain, filled in from reference TRBV18 and TRBJ2-7, reads NAGVMQNPRHLVRRRGQEARLRCSPMKGHSHVYWYRQLPEEGLKFMVYLQKENIIDESGMPKERFSAEFPKEGPSILRIQQVVRGDSAAYFCASSPGTSGRTQEQYFGPGTRLTVT.